The clone carrying this T cell receptor (beta chain) was picked up one time. Within the sample, other DNA sequences also encode this same CDR3. Participants came from around 25 US areas, aged roughly 18 to 95 years. This sample is drawn from a study of blood T cell repertoires in COVID-19. Study overall: Acute-phase and convalescent COVID-19 samples originated in the United States, Italy and Spain.

In the authors' workflow: Amplification of reference gene primers provided the estimated nucleated cell counts. The data were produced by immunoSEQ multiplex PCR, yet TCRdb's version contains in-frame clones alone and is incomplete. V, J and clone size reflect that table, while D and trimming were determined from the DNA. The sample lists about 480,000 clones, 88% occurring once. The receptor's source is a woman aged 40 to 55 who had recovered from COVID-19. The sequenced sample was PBMCs or T cells enriched from blood (not recorded which).

CDR3 DNA: TGTGCCAGCAGCTTAGCAGGCATGAACACTGAAGCTTTCTTT. Translation: CASSLAGMNTEAFF. The chain is built from TRBV5-4 and TRBJ1-1; D is uncertain. V was cut by 2 bases and J by 0 bases, with 8 bases left in between. This CDR3 has 14 residues. Germline-derived CDR1 and CDR2 are SGHNT and YYREEE (reference sequence).